One TCR beta chain is described in this entry. Its antigen is still unknown. Base quality data are lacking; no much larger clone is found one base away. Systemically healthy Caucasian individuals from Russia, around 38 in total and aged roughly 6 to 100 years, were included as donors. Each donor gave 8 to 10 milliliters of peripheral blood, drawn into EDTA-treated Vacutainer tubes. Ficoll-Paque density-gradient centrifugation was used to isolate PBMCs, with at least 7 million per sample. Trizol reagent was used to extract total RNA from the PBMCs, yielding at least 5.5 micrograms per sample. The percentages of naive CD45RAhigh/CD27high T cells were determined by flow cytometry on a PBMC aliquot from every donor. Library preparation employed 5' RACE. Sequencer: Illumina HiSeq 2500. The second PCR ran for about 6 to 11 cycles and used a J-beta primer mix along with a sample-barcoded 5' primer. Each TCR beta cDNA molecule received a unique molecular identifier from a template-switch 5' adaptor carrying 12 random nucleotides. Each sample yielded at least 2.5 million CDR3-containing paired-end reads. First-strand cDNA was synthesized from all RNA with the Mint cDNA synthesis kit, primed by a TRBC-specific oligonucleotide. After uracil-DNA glycosylase treatment, a first 18-cycle PCR used universal primers M1SS and BC2_uni_R on all cDNA. As for the original processing: Normalization of each sample was performed by random selection of 1 million high-quality reads, each carrying a distinct molecular identifier. Reads with shared molecular identifiers were discarded instead of being binned into consensus sequences. MiTCR, run with a Q25 quality threshold and the strictest error-elimination algorithm, handled CDR3 identification, clonotype clustering and error correction. Lower-bound total TCR beta diversity was estimated with a nonparametric unseen species model using Euler transformation. TCRdb passed the public sequencing reads through fastp at Q25 and MiXCR, retaining productive beta sequences. Merged by CDR3 protein, the rows form single entries marked with the most common genes and DNA. The V and J calls reflect TCRdb's pipeline rather than the authors' work. The sample profile shows under 1,000,000 distinct CDR3 sequences; roughly 35% of them were found once. The leading ten clones occupy approximately 12% of the sample.

This sample was included in a study of blood T cells in healthy people across ages (dated by TCRdb to about 2015). Regarding the study in general: In model experiments, template switching captured roughly one uniquely barcoded TCR beta cDNA molecule for every two T cells. Age-related changes in TCR beta repertoire diversity were measured in the study by deep sequencing normalized with unique cDNA molecular identifiers. Four age groups were formed from the donors: young (average about 15 years), middle-aged (just under 40), aged (about 68) and long-lived (approximately 78). To avoid experimental bias, donors of different ages were randomly spread across the sequencing lanes. For two donors (one aged 18 to 29 and one aged 80 or older), the study analyzed two additional independent replicas of 1 million unique cDNA reads from the same blood draw. Broad study findings and their caveats: Compared with the aged group, more naive CD4+ T cells, fewer expanded clones and increased TCR diversity were shown by the long-lived group, suggesting age selection. The percentage of naive T cells measured by flow cytometry correlated strongly with observed TCR beta diversity. Because the CMV infection status of the donors was unknown, age-related changes in expanded clonotypes may potentially have been confounded. Estimates of total diversity based on one million sequenced T cells were regarded as lower bounds and as underestimates. Because profiling used bulk unsorted PBMCs, naive and antigen-experienced compartments could not be compared conclusively. Observed TCR beta diversity per million T cells fell roughly linearly with age, and a significant reduction was already apparent by age around 40.

The germline V gene encodes CDR1 SQVTM and CDR2 ANQGSEA. The CDR3 goes from the cysteine to the phenylalanine over 14 residues. The sequence is cut down to CDR3 DNA, 42 bases in frame from base 1. Deletion took 4 bases off V and 5 bases off J, with a span of 14 bases between the germline ends. This sequence uses TRBV29-1 and TRBJ2-2; the D gene is perhaps TRBD1, from 5 matching bases. The sequence derives from a man younger than 30 in good health. Sequencing was performed on blood. At the DNA level, the sequence is TGCAGCGTTGTACTCCCAGGGCCGACCGGGGAGCTGTTTTTT. This translates into CSVVLPGPTGELFF.